This T cell receptor beta chain was recovered during a study of cytomegalovirus exposure and HLA in healthy donors (dated by TCRdb to about 2017). Concerning the study at large: According to an earlier analysis of a few hundred of the donors, some 180 million T cells yielded over 90 million unique TCR beta sequences and around 280 Gb of sequence data. An early release that covered about 640 HLA-typed donors contained approximately 300 gigabases of sequencing data and tens of millions of unique TCR sequences. Of the 398 genotyped donors, less than 90% were placed in the genetic ancestry cluster associated with self-reported Caucasian donors. The study aimed to test whether signatures of past pathogen exposure could be identified by cataloging public T cell receptors. The study used immunosequencing to profile the T cell repertoires of approximately 630 subjects and linked those repertoires to cytomegalovirus serostatus. A separate validation cohort of approximately 120 different subjects was used in addition to the roughly 700-subject first cohort. To predict cytomegalovirus infection status, the study combined high-throughput TCR immunosequencing, statistical association of individual TCRs with disease status, and machine learning. A later analysis re-analyzed previously published TCR beta repertoires from roughly 600 donors and added high-resolution HLA genotyping to study TCR occurrence patterns. Rather than using new phenotypic data, the later analysis identified candidate immune exposures from TCR beta sequences and from how often those sequences occurred across donors. An earlier analysis of fewer than 700 of the donors applied high-throughput TCR beta sequencing to assess whether each TCR beta V gene segment acted as functional or pseudogenic. Donor age, sex, ethnicity and CMV serostatus were collected together with the repertoire data. A later genetic analysis took genome-wide SNP genotypes for about 65% of the 666 donors and used that subset as a discovery cohort. All discovery cohort repertoires had been generated on a single sequencing platform. Both class I and class II loci were covered by HLA typing, at four-digit resolution. The number of typed donors differed by locus: roughly 620-630 for A, B, C, DRB1 and DQB1; approximately 520 for DQA1; approximately 600 for DPA1; and about 450 for DPB1. A handful of DR-DQ haplotypes were handled as single units for association and clustering because linkage in the cohort was strong. Among about 390 genotyped donors of the cohort, an average of approximately 230,000 unique TCR beta nucleotide sequences were sequenced per donor, roughly a sixth of them non-productive. What the authors observed across the whole study: At a false discovery rate of 0.05, a later analysis linked about 17,000 TCR beta sequences to specific HLA alleles. The authors suggested that the approach could potentially be generalized to other disease states and immunological phenotypes. This cohort had only TCR beta chains sequenced, and the lack of alpha or paired-chain data limited which features could be detected. A later analysis found that HLA-associated TCR beta chains were more clonally expanded and had lower generation probabilities than equally common non-associated chains. The earlier analysis of about 600 of the donors excluded some 15 rarely observed V segments, including chromosome 9 orphons, because counts were too low. Presence/absence analyses assumed roughly uniform sequencing depth across donors, an assumption that may not hold. A further reported finding was that TCR beta sequences accurately predicted the HLA-A and HLA-B alleles for most subjects in the first cohort. An association between a missense DCLRE1C variant and V-gene and J-gene trimming of TCR beta chains was found in a later genetic analysis and replicated in an independent cohort. A cluster of highly shared sequence variants was judged likely to represent a technical artifact of the sequencing pipeline. Linkage disequilibrium might explain the correlated functional status among segregating V segments, but an unknown experimental factor could not be excluded. A later analysis reported that several top co-occurrence clusters appeared linked to parvovirus B19, influenza, CMV and Epstein-Barr virus. An earlier analysis of approximately 570 of the donors showed that most TCR beta V segments appeared in productive rearrangements either about 90% or about 30% of the time, which broadly matched IMGT annotations. Because HLA typing was missing for some donors at each locus, association tests included only the typed subset. The study listed 150 to 200 TCR beta chains as associated with cytomegalovirus. Most CMV-associated TCR beta chains appeared to be HLA-restricted in a later analysis, and the HLA associations seemed to be driven largely by CMV exposure. Compared with the 666-donor mean, donors in an Asian-associated ancestry cluster had fewer N-insertions in productive TCRs, according to a later genetic analysis. According to a later analysis, TCR association rates differed among HLA loci, with DRB1 alleles showing the most associated TCRs and HLA-C alleles showing the fewest. The only immune exposure information available for the cohort was CMV serostatus. Assigning TCR associations to individual alleles was difficult when HLA alleles, especially DR and DQ, strongly co-occurred. A few of the identified cytomegalovirus-associated TCR beta chains were confirmed in vitro to be specific for cytomegalovirus antigens. The classifier was reported to diagnose cytomegalovirus status with high specificity and sensitivity in both the original cohort and the validation cohort. Some IMGT-functional V segments, including TRBV6-2 and TRBV6-3, could not be distinguished by the 87-base-pair reads and were therefore excluded. While some public TCRs were present in many individuals, most TCR sequences turned up only very rarely across donors.

The method behind the library was the immunoSEQ multiplex PCR assay. For the multiplex PCR, a mixture combining 60 forward primers for TCR Vbeta segments and 13 reverse primers for TCR Jbeta segments was used. The CDR3 region of rearranged TCR beta genes was amplified from genomic DNA with a multiplex PCR assay. The Illumina HiSeq System was used to sequence the amplified TCR beta libraries as 87-base-pair reads. Per the source publication's procedure: A later analysis tallied 75 million to 95 million unique TCR beta chains across the 666 repertoires, and approximately 12 million of those chains were shared by two or more donors. A nearest-neighbor algorithm error-corrected the raw reads and collapsed the reads into unique sequences, merging closely related sequences to remove PCR and sequencing errors. Alignment of CDR3 sequences to IMGT reference sequences was used to assign V, D and J gene segments. Each retained sequence needed at least a six-nucleotide match to both a V gene segment and a J gene segment. A rearrangement counted as productive if the CDR3 had no stop codons and remained in frame with V and J, and every other rearrangement counted as non-productive. CDR3 was defined by IMGT convention, running from the second conserved V-encoded cysteine to the conserved J-encoded phenylalanine. Sequences without an unambiguous match to a single V gene segment were excluded from the earlier analysis of 587 of the donors. An earlier analysis of just under 600 of the donors called V segments functional above 56.7% productive rearrangements and segregating when the between-donor standard deviation exceeded 5%. A statistical classification framework was built for diagnosing cytomegalovirus status from the catalog of TCR beta chain sequences. In a later analysis, V and J genes were assigned by comparing TCR nucleotide sequences against IMGT/GENE-DB human TR gene sequences. Using the TCRdist pipeline, a later analysis assigned CDR3 sequences along with most-parsimonious VDJ recombination scenarios. A later analysis defined each TCR beta chain by its CDR3 amino acid sequence plus V-gene family, and excluded reads lacking a unique V-gene family. As a way to deal with suspected cross-contamination and a sequencing artifact, a later analysis dropped 592 nucleotide sequences that were highly shared and had low generation probability. A later analysis calculated a clonal expansion index for each public chain from normalized within-repertoire ranks of inferred template counts. A later analysis computed generation probabilities with a VDJ recombination model fitted to out-of-frame rearrangements, and checked the results against IGoR. In a later analysis, hypergeometric tests were used to score TCR-TCR, TCR-HLA and TCR-CMV co-occurrence, with a repertoire-size bias correction applied to TCR pairs. A later analysis estimated false discovery rates by permuting HLA or CMV assignments 20 times. In a later analysis, co-occurring TCRs were grouped using DBSCAN, with TCRdist sequence similarity added in when clustering inside HLA-allele-positive subsets. For co-occurrence clustering, repertoires with fewer than 30,000 or more than 120,000 public chains were excluded, along with a handful of repertoires with anomalous nucleotide sharing. TCRdb obtained this table from immuneACCESS and retained in-frame rearrangements with V and J assigned. These tables miss some clones; where compared with another copy, unresolved V genes account for less than half of the shortfall, and the remainder is unexplained. V and J calls and clone size are those listed in that table; D and trimming were worked out from the DNA. The sample contains about 140,000 clones, about 81% of them found a single time. The ten top clones hold over 6.5% of the sample.

The cohort was made up of around 720 healthy bone marrow donors. Cohort members were all nominally healthy when sampled, although unrecorded immune exposures were likely present. The donor tested CMV seronegative, placing the donor among the 350 or so seronegative members of the cohort. A peripheral blood sample was provided by each donor, and peripheral blood mononuclear cells were used for TCR beta sequencing. The Qiagen DNeasy Blood Extraction Kit was used to extract genomic DNA from the blood cell samples. From its cysteine to its phenylalanine, the CDR3 spans 13 amino acids. The sequence is cut down to CDR3 DNA, 39 bases in frame from base 1. Trimming removed 5 bases from V and 7 bases from J; the gene matches leave 8 bases unexplained. This clone has just a few counts. The antigen it recognizes is unknown. There are no base qualities to consult, and no much larger clone falls within one base.

The specimen was PBMCs. The V gene is TRBV5-3 and the J gene is TRBJ1-1, and 7 junction bases match TRBD1. TRBV5-3 carries the ORF label, with uncertain function. The sequence was collected from a man aged 25 to 40 in good health and CMV-seronegative. The nucleotide sequence reads TGTGCCAGAAGTTTTCTACAGGGGAATGAAGCTTTCTTT. This encodes CARSFLQGNEAFF.